Each of the 25 T cell receptor beta chains below was sequenced from the same sample in a study of memory CD4+ T cells and cytomegalovirus serostatus (dated by TCRdb to between 2018 and 2021). The method behind the library was the immunoSEQ multiplex PCR assay. TCRdb re-hosts the immuneACCESS table, in-frame sequences only. Its copies lack some clones; in the studies checked, an unresolved V gene accounts for under half of them, and the cause for the rest is not known. In all, the sample holds about 82,000 clones, and 65% to 85% of those were seen once. In total, the top ten clones hold around 0.77% of the sample. A FACSAria II was used to sort memory CD4+ T cells, defined as single viable CD3+CD4+CD8-CD45RO+ cells. The sequenced sample was memory CD4+ T cells from blood. These receptors were collected from an adult in good health and CMV-seronegative.

V is TRBV6-5 and J is TRBJ1-1; D might be TRBD1 (6 bases). Trimming pared 6 bases from V and 4 bases from J, leaving 9 bases between. The CDR3 covers 12 residues. From germline, CDR1 is MNHEY and CDR2 SVGAGI. DNA for the CDR3: TGTGCCAGCAGCAGGGGTGGCACTGAAGCTTTCTTT. Its protein is CASSRGGTEAFF.

This clone was counted a few times. The CDR3 region is CASSLDNDPEAFF. For the CDR3, the DNA is TGCGCCAGCAGCTTGGATAACGACCCCGAAGCTTTCTTT. The chain links TRBV5-1 to TRBJ1-1; no clear D. This CDR3 contains 13 residues. Trimming cost V 0 bases and J 8 bases, with 11 bases left between them. Germline CDR1 and CDR2: SGHRS and YFSETQ. The variable domain in full, with the rest retrieved from reference TRBV5-1 and TRBJ1-1, is KAGVTQTPRYLIKTRGQQVTLSCSPISGHRSVSWYQQTPGQGLQFLFEYFSETQRNKGNFPGRFSGRQFSNSRSEMNVSTLELGDSALYLCASSLDNDPEAFFGQGTRLTVV.

V is TRBV2 and J is TRBJ1-1; 10 bases fit TRBD1. The germline CDR1 and CDR2 sequences are SNHLY and FYNNEI. CDR3 size: 15 residues. J gave up 7 bases and V 4 bases, and 9 bases lay outside the gene matches. CDR3 protein: CASSVGTGATGEAFF. The CDR3 bases are TGTGCCAGCAGTGTAGGGACAGGGGCCACAGGTGAAGCTTTCTTT. The full variable domain, rest sourced from reference TRBV2 and TRBJ1-1, is EPEVTQTPSHQVTQMGQEVILRCVPISNHLYFYWYRQILGQKVEFLVSFYNNEISEKSEIFDDQFSVERPDGSNFTLKIRSTKLEDSAMYFCASSVGTGATGEAFFGQGTRLTVV.

The chain is built from TRBV10-3 and TRBJ2-1; 8 nucleotides align to TRBD1. Germline V gene sequence: CDR1 ENHRY, CDR2 SYGVKD. V trimming: 7 bases; J trimming: 8 bases; junction bases outside the gene matches: 10. The CDR3 spans 14 residues. DNA for the CDR3: TGTGCCATCAAGCACGGGCAGGGGGCCGATGAGCAGTTCTTC. Translation gives CAIKHGQGADEQFF.

In this sample, this clone turned up many times. The chain is built from TRBV6-1 and TRBJ1-5; unclear D gene. The germline gives CDR1 MNHNS, CDR2 SASEGT. The CDR3 is 14 amino acids. Trimming cost V 8 bases and J 7 bases, with 18 bases left between them. CDR3 in amino acids: CASRRRAGDQPQHF. CDR3 sequence (DNA): TGTGCCAGCCGAAGGAGGGCGGGAGACCAGCCCCAGCATTTT.

This clone was recorded once. The chain joins TRBV27 to TRBJ2-7, with 7 bases fitting TRBD2. The V gene's germline CDR1 is MNHEY and CDR2 SMNVEV (reference sequence). The CDR3 contains 13 residues. The junction had 4 bases not matched to a gene; V was cut back by 4 bases and J by 4 bases. The CDR3 is CASSYSREYEQYF. Here the CDR3 DNA reads TGTGCCAGCAGTTACTCGCGGGAGTACGAGCAGTACTTC.

The genes are TRBV10-2 and TRBJ1-5; TRBD1 might be the D (5 bases). The length of the CDR3 is 17 residues. Germline V gives CDR1 WSHSY, CDR2 SAAADI. The V end was cut by 0 bases, the J end by 1 base, with 13 bases between. The chain's CDR3 is CASSESTRGTSNQPQHF. The CDR3 nucleotides are TGCGCCAGCAGTGAGTCGACTAGGGGTACGAGCAATCAGCCCCAGCATTTT.

A single count supports this clone. The chain combines TRBV19 with TRBJ1-1; D call uncertain. Germline loops: CDR1 LNHDA, CDR2 SQIVND (reference sequence). The CDR3 runs 14 residues. V was pared by 0 bases and J by 3 bases, with 8 bases between. Here the CDR3 reads CASSIDQPYTEAFF. DNA of the CDR3: TGTGCCAGTAGTATAGATCAGCCATACACTGAAGCTTTCTTT.

J is TRBJ2-7 and V is TRBV7-2; no firm D call. The germline V gene has CDR1 SGHTA and CDR2 FQGNSA. The V gene lost 5 bases and the J gene lost 5 bases, with 10 bases spanning the gap. CDR3 size: 12 residues. The CDR3 DNA reads as TGTGCCAGCAGCCGCTGGAACCACGAGCAGTACTTC. It encodes CASSRWNHEQYF. Full variable domain (rest looked up from reference TRBV7-2 and TRBJ2-7): GAGVSQSPSNKVTEKGKDVELRCDPISGHTALYWYRQSLGQGLEFLIYFQGNSAPDKSGLPSDRFSAERTGGSVSTLTIQRTQQEDSAVYLCASSRWNHEQYFGPGTRLTVT.

This chain links TRBV5-1 with TRBJ2-7; 7 positions match TRBD1. The V gene's germline CDR1 is SGHRS and CDR2 YFSETQ. V shed 4 bases and J 2 bases; nucleotides not matched to a gene: 6. This CDR3 comprises 14 residues. The DNA of the CDR3 is TGCGCCAGCAGCCCGGGGACAGCGACCTACGAGCAGTACTTC. This gives the protein CASSPGTATYEQYF.

The rearrangement joins TRBV19 to TRBJ1-1; D gene uncertain. This CDR3 has 13 amino acids. Germline-derived CDR1 and CDR2 are LNHDA and SQIVND (reference sequence). Trimming left V 3 bases short and J 1 base short, with 6 bases between. The CDR3 DNA reads TGTGCCAGTAGTATTCTGCGGAACACTGAAGCTTTCTTT. It is translated as CASSILRNTEAFF.

The chain couples TRBV6-1 to TRBJ1-6; D unclear. CDR1 MNHNS and CDR2 SASEGT come from the germline V gene. V was trimmed by 8 bases and J by 7 bases, leaving 15 bases between them. The CDR3 extends over 14 amino acids. The CDR3 DNA is TGTGCCAGCGGAGTGCAGAGCCAGAATTCACCCCTCCACTTT. Amino acids: CASGVQSQNSPLHF.

This chain links TRBV15 with TRBJ1-5; no clear D gene. CDR1 is LNHNV and CDR2 is YYDKDF in the germline V gene (reference sequence). The CDR3 covers 14 residues. Trimming stripped 0 bases from V and 6 bases from J, with 9 bases between. CDR3 coding DNA: TGTGCCACCAGCAGAGATAAGGCGGGTCAGCCCCAGCATTTT. Translation: CATSRDKAGQPQHF. The entire variable domain, with the rest obtained from reference TRBV15 and TRBJ1-5, is as follows: DAMVIQNPRYQVTQFGKPVTLSCSQTLNHNVMYWYQQKSSQAPKLLFHYYDKDFNNEADTPDNFQSRRPNTSFCFLDIRSPGLGDTAMYLCATSRDKAGQPQHFGDGTRLSIL.

The CDR3 region is CASSTRTSGSSNNNEQFF. The CDR3 nucleotides are TGCGCCAGCAGCACCCGGACTAGCGGGTCTTCTAATAACAATGAGCAGTTCTTC. The chain combines TRBV4-1 with TRBJ2-1; 11 bases align to TRBD2. The V gene's germline CDR1 is MGHRA and CDR2 YSYEKL. V was clipped by 5 bases and J by 5 bases; unmatched bases: 14. The CDR3 has 18 residues.

This sequence joins TRBV6-1 and TRBJ2-5; D is possibly TRBD1 or TRBD2 (5 bases each). There are 14 residues in the CDR3. V lost 8 bases and J lost 2, with 15 bases in between. Per the germline V gene, CDR1 is MNHNS and CDR2 is SASEGT. CDR3 DNA: TGTGCCAGCTCACTCGGGGCTCGACAAGAGACCCAGTACTTC. The encoded protein is CASSLGARQETQYF.

The gene calls are TRBV27 and TRBJ2-1; 7 bases are a match to TRBD1. The CDR3 spans 17 residues. The trim removed 4 bases at V and 5 bases at J, leaving 14 bases unmatched. Germline CDR1 and CDR2: MNHEY and SMNVEV (reference sequence). The CDR3 sequence is CASSSVQGYRGHNEQFF. CDR3 coding DNA: TGTGCCAGCAGTTCCGTTCAGGGCTACAGGGGCCACAATGAGCAGTTCTTC.

The chain is built from TRBV30 and TRBJ1-2, with D unclear. The V gene lost 0 bases and the J gene lost 8 bases, with 7 bases spanning the gap. Germline CDR1 reads GTSNPN; CDR2 reads SVGIG (reference sequence). The CDR3 consists of 11 residues. In DNA, the CDR3 is TGTGCCTGGAGTGTACAGCTGGGCTACACCTTC. It specifies CAWSVQLGYTF.

The CDR3 protein is CSAENYYGYTF. CDR3 bases: TGCAGTGCCGAGAATTACTATGGCTACACCTTC. This sequence joins TRBV20-1 and TRBJ1-2; D call uncertain. V lost 6 bases and J lost 3, with 8 bases in between. This CDR3 contains 11 residues. Germline CDR1 is DFQATT and CDR2 is SNEGSKA (reference sequence).

The chain recombines TRBV7-9 with TRBJ1-1; no clear D. The germline gives CDR1 SEHNR, CDR2 FQNEAQ (reference sequence). This CDR3 is built from 13 residues. V was cut by 2 bases and J by 1 base, with 5 bases left in between. The CDR3 nucleotides read TGTGCCAGCAGCTTAAAGGCGAACACTGAAGCTTTCTTT. As protein: CASSLKANTEAFF. The complete variable domain, with remaining parts taken from reference TRBV7-9 and TRBJ1-1, reads DTGVSQNPRHKITKRGQNVTFRCDPISEHNRLYWYRQTLGQGPEFLTYFQNEAQLEKSRLLSDRFSAERPKGSFSTLEIQRTEQGDSAMYLCASSLKANTEAFFGQGTRLTVV.

A note on this clone: This same CDR3 is encoded by further DNA sequences in the sample. The chain links TRBV6-6 to TRBJ1-4, with TRBD1 identical over 9 bases. This CDR3 region has 13 residues. Looked up from germline, CDR1 is MNHNY and CDR2 is SVGAGI (reference sequence). V was clipped by 2 bases and J by 8 bases; unmatched bases: 0. The CDR3 sequence is CASSYGTGEKLFF. As DNA, the CDR3 is TGTGCCAGCAGTTACGGGACAGGGGAAAAACTGTTTTTT.

The chain carries TRBV7-2 and TRBJ2-7; TRBD2 is a possible D gene (6 bases). The CDR3 has 15 residues. Germline V gives CDR1 SGHTA, CDR2 FQGNSA. Between the trimmed V and J ends, which lost 1 base and 2 bases, there was a span of 12 bases. CDR3: CASSLVMGEAYEQYF. DNA for the CDR3: TGTGCCAGCAGCTTAGTTATGGGGGAGGCCTACGAGCAGTACTTC.

The chain links TRBV4-3 to TRBJ1-1; no definite D call. The CDR3 loop spans 16 amino acids. Trimming stripped 0 bases from V and 1 base from J, with 12 bases between. CDR1 LGHNA and CDR2 YSLEER come from the germline V gene. For the CDR3, the DNA is TGCGCCAGCAGCCAAGATAGAGGAGGTTCGAACACTGAAGCTTTCTTT. Translation: CASSQDRGGSNTEAFF.

This chain connects TRBV21-1 to TRBJ1-1. TRBV21-1 is labeled a pseudogene. The CDR3 runs 15 residues. DNA for the CDR3: TGTGCCAGCAGCGACCCCTCCCCAATGAACACTGAAGCTTTCTTT. Residues: CASSDPSPMNTEAFF.

V and J are TRBV11-1 and TRBJ2-7; perhaps TRBD2 as D (7 bases). With 3 bases removed from V and 3 bases from J, the gap between germline ends came to 15 bases. Per the germline V gene, CDR1 is SGHAT and CDR2 is FQDESV (reference sequence). This CDR3 comprises 15 residues. For the CDR3, the DNA is TGTGCCAGCAGCTTCACGGGGGGCCCTATCTACGAGCAGTACTTC. Encoded protein: CASSFTGGPIYEQYF.

The chain recombines TRBV9 with TRBJ1-6, with 8 bases fitting TRBD1. The CDR3 consists of 15 residues. CDR1 and CDR2 (germline): SGDLS, YYNGEE. V was clipped by 4 bases and J by 8 bases; unmatched bases: 8. The chain's CDR3 is CASSPGQGKDSPLHF. The CDR3 DNA reads TGTGCCAGCAGCCCTGGACAGGGAAAGGATTCACCCCTCCACTTT.